This record concerns one TCR beta chain sequence. The sample comes from a study of hypomethylating agent response in myelodysplastic syndrome. Trimming took off 3 bases at V and 4 bases at J, with 15 bases between the two ends. The CDR3 totals 16 residues. Germline V gene lookup returns CDR1 SGHVS and CDR2 FQNEAQ. The protocol was immunoSEQ multiplex PCR, while the TCRdb copy is restricted to in-frame clones and leaves out a portion. The sample lists around 6,100 clones, about four fifths seen once, with roughly a quarter in the top ten. This chain uses TRBV7-8 with TRBJ2-2; possibly TRBD2 for D (7 bases). This clonotype was obtained from a human donor with myelodysplastic syndrome. The sample in question was bone marrow, obtained before or after starting hypomethylating agent treatment for myelodysplastic syndrome (not recorded which). CDR3 region: CASSFLNREGTGELFF. The CDR3 DNA reads TGTGCCAGCAGCTTCCTTAACAGGGAGGGCACCGGGGAGCTGTTTTTT. Supplemented by reference TRBV7-8 and TRBJ2-2, the full variable domain reads GAGVSQSPRYKVAKRGQDVALRCDPISGHVSLFWYQQALGQGPEFLTYFQNEAQLDKSGLPSDRFFAERPEGSVSTLKIQRTQQEDSAVYLCASSFLNREGTGELFFGEGSRLTVL.